This TCR beta chain appears in the sequencing data of a study of post-analysis software for immune sequencing data. For the study at large: Progressive-relapsing, secondary progressive and relapsing-remitting multiple sclerosis were among the disease courses included.

cDNA libraries for TCR beta contained unique molecular identifiers. Each batch of roughly 1 to 11 million T cells produced roughly 450,000 cDNA molecules. TCRdb re-called the PCR reads with MiXCR, one entry per CDR3 protein. The sample consists of hundreds of thousands of distinct CDR3 sequences, under 55% of them appearing once. Regarding the study as a whole: Compared with controls, patients showed significantly lower normalized Chao1 diversity.

This clonotype showed up just a few times. Its antigen is undetermined. This sequence was found in a girl under 18 with multiple sclerosis. Sequencing used blood.

CDR3 in DNA: TGCAGCGTTGAGTTCAGGGAGGGCTACACCTTC. Translated: CSVEFREGYTF. The V and J genes are TRBV29-1 and TRBJ1-2, with D tentatively TRBD1 (5 bases). V shed 3 bases and J shed 8 bases, with 10 bases lying between them. Looked up from germline, CDR1 is SQVTM and CDR2 is ANQGSEA. The CDR3 runs to 11 residues.